These 8 T cell receptor beta chains came from one sample sequenced in a study of a mutant IDH1 vaccine in newly diagnosed glioma. No antigen is known for these receptors. Profiling relied on immunoSEQ multiplex PCR, and the TCRdb table lists in-frame clones only, not all of them. The sample lists about 60,000 clones; approximately 80% were seen once. Time point of the sample: week 11, during vaccination. Vaccine doses each comprised 300 ug of mutant IDH1 20-mer peptide, with topical imiquimod. Material: PBMCs, obtained from a glioma patient whose treatment included an IDH1 peptide vaccine. All receptors come from a young man with glioma.

This clone was seen a single time. This sequence joins TRBV1 and TRBJ2-1; the table calls TRBD2, which could not be checked here. TRBV1 is shown as a pseudogene. The CDR3 contains 16 residues. The CDR3 protein is CTSSQRPSGGPGEQFF. CDR3 sequence (DNA): TGCACCAGCAGCCAACGGCCTAGCGGGGGGCCGGGGGAGCAGTTCTTC.

This clone was picked up one time. The chain employs TRBV6-6 and TRBJ1-4, with TRBD1 as a possible D gene (6 bases). From germline, CDR1 is MNHNY and CDR2 SVGAGI (reference sequence). The CDR3 consists of 13 residues. V was clipped by 0 bases and J by 7 bases, with 6 bases between them. CDR3 in DNA: TGTGCCAGCAGTTACTCGACAGGTGAAAAACTGTTTTTT. Amino acid sequence: CASSYSTGEKLFF.

The CDR3 coding sequence is TGTGCCAGCAGCTCCACGACAGGGGGTGCCTACGAGCAGTACTTC. Encoded protein: CASSSTTGGAYEQYF. V usage is TRBV2 and J usage is TRBJ2-7; 9 nucleotides agree with TRBD1. The CDR3 runs to 15 residues. Germline CDR1 and CDR2: SNHLY and FYNNEI. The V and J ends lost 6 bases and 2 bases, in that order; junction bases with no gene match: 8.

CDR3 DNA: TGTGCCAGCAGCTTAACTAGCGGGAGCCCGAGTGATGAGCAGTTCTTC. It specifies CASSLTSGSPSDEQFF. J is TRBJ2-1 and V is TRBV7-9; 11 positions agree with TRBD2. V gave up 2 bases and J gave up 8 bases; unmatched junction bases: 8. The germline V gene encodes CDR1 SEHNR and CDR2 FQNEAQ (reference sequence). The CDR3 length is 16 residues.

The chain is built from TRBV9 and TRBJ2-3; 13 bases agree with TRBD2. CDR1 is SGDLS, CDR2 YYNGEE, per germline. J gave up 9 bases and V 2 bases, and 9 bases lay outside the gene matches. The CDR3 runs 16 residues. This CDR3 is CASSVFERTSGSTQYF. In DNA, the CDR3 is TGTGCCAGCAGCGTCTTCGAAAGGACTAGCGGGAGCACGCAGTATTTT.

The chain has TRBV7-9 and TRBJ2-6; no reliable D call. The CDR3 covers 16 residues. Trimming shortened V by 5 bases and J by 0 bases, and 11 bases separated the two germline ends. Germline lookup yields CDR1 SEHNR and CDR2 FQNEAQ (reference sequence). The CDR3 loop reads CASSLSRGSGANVLTF. CDR3 coding DNA: TGTGCCAGCAGCCTATCTAGAGGCTCTGGGGCCAACGTCCTGACTTTC. Full variable domain (remainder filled in from reference TRBV7-9 and TRBJ2-6): DTGVSQNPRHKITKRGQNVTFRCDPISEHNRLYWYRQTLGQGPEFLTYFQNEAQLEKSRLLSDRFSAERPKGSFSTLEIQRTEQGDSAMYLCASSLSRGSGANVLTFGAGSRLTVL.

The chain couples TRBV4-1 to TRBJ1-5; D is possibly TRBD1 (5 bases). CDR1 is MGHRA and CDR2 is YSYEKL in the germline V gene. This CDR3 is 14 amino acids long. With 1 base removed from V and 4 bases from J, the gap between germline ends came to 8 bases. DNA for the CDR3: TGCGCCAGCAGCCAAGCAGGGCCTAATCAGCCCCAGCATTTT. It codes for CASSQAGPNQPQHF.

This chain joins TRBV19 and TRBJ2-3, with D possibly called TRBD1 or TRBD2 (5 bases each). Between the trimmed V and J ends, which lost 6 bases and 2 bases, there was a span of 18 bases. The V gene's germline CDR1 is LNHDA and CDR2 SQIVND (reference sequence). The CDR3 is made up of 16 amino acids. This CDR3 is CASRYGTVEITDTQYF. For the CDR3, the DNA is TGTGCCAGTAGATACGGGACGGTAGAGATCACAGATACGCAGTATTTT.